This T cell receptor beta chain stems from a study of blood T cell repertoires in COVID-19. Study at large: COVID-19 samples, acute and convalescent, were from the United States, Italy and Spain.

The V gene lost 0 bases and the J gene lost 3 bases, with 15 bases spanning the gap. Germline CDR1 reads SGHRS; CDR2 reads YFSETQ. The CDR3 contains 16 residues. The repertoire was sequenced with immunoSEQ multiplex PCR; TCRdb's copy has only in-frame clones and lacks some. The table lists 150,000 to 200,000 clones, around 87% of them singletons. This TCR came from a woman of 80 years or more in a cohort sampled during active or convalescent COVID-19. The sequenced sample was peripheral blood. The V call is TRBV5-1, the J call TRBJ2-5; D is perhaps TRBD2 (5 bases). CDR3 sequence (DNA): TGCGCCAGCAGCTTGGGAGGGCTAGCTGAGAAAGAGACCCAGTACTTC. This gives the protein CASSLGGLAEKETQYF.